The rows below give T cell receptor beta chains drawn from one sample of a study of radiation and T cells in renal cell carcinoma. The protocol was immunoSEQ multiplex PCR, while the TCRdb copy is restricted to in-frame clones and leaves out a portion. This sample yields about 64,000 clones, of which around three quarters are seen a single time; approximately 6.8% belongs to the top ten. The starting material was blood, obtained from a patient whose treatment included radiotherapy and nephrectomy. The receptors originated from a man aged 55 to 69 with renal cell carcinoma. The CDR3 runs from the conserved cysteine through the conserved F or W. The order of the fields is J gene, V gene, CDR3 length, clone size, D gene, CDR3 protein, CDR3 DNA. A D gene is named only where the DNA matches it firmly. Clone sizes are given selectively: once, few, many, or a class where the clone is expanded.

>TRBJ2-5|TRBV7-2|15|NA|TRBD2
CASSIRLAAEETQYF
TGTGCCAGCAGCATACGACTAGCGGCAGAAGAGACCCAGTACTTC
>TRBJ1-1|TRBV2|12|NA|NA
CASSDEITEAFF
TGTGCCAGCAGTGATGAGATCACTGAAGCTTTCTTT
>TRBJ2-2|TRBV5-1|16|NA|TRBD1
CASSPSQGAGTGELFF
TGCGCCAGCAGCCCATCACAGGGGGCCGGCACCGGGGAGCTGTTTTTT
>TRBJ1-4|TRBV7-8|12|once|NA
CASSPFGEKLFF
TGTGCCAGCAGCCCCTTCGGAGAAAAACTGTTTTTT
>TRBJ2-7|TRBV7-2|18|once|TRBD2
CASSRMSSGGRALYEQYF
TGTGCCAGCAGCCGAATGTCCTCGGGGGGGCGCGCCTTGTACGAGCAGTACTTC
>TRBJ1-4|TRBV5-1|14|NA|TRBD1
CASSRGTGNEKLFF
TGCGCCAGCAGCCGAGGGACAGGGAATGAAAAACTGTTTTTT
>TRBJ1-1|TRBV10-2|13|NA|NA
CASSDIRATEAFF
TGCGCCAGCAGTGACATTAGGGCCACTGAAGCTTTCTTT
>TRBJ1-5|TRBV19|16|NA|TRBD1
CASSWTGPSGNQPQHF
TGTGCCAGTAGTTGGACAGGCCCGTCGGGCAATCAGCCCCAGCATTTT
>TRBJ2-1|TRBV5-4|14|NA|TRBD1
CASSRHTQGDEQFF
TGTGCCAGCAGCAGACACACACAGGGGGATGAGCAGTTCTTC
>TRBJ1-2|TRBV7-2|15|NA|NA
CASTMTRDVGYGYTF
TGTGCCAGCACCATGACACGGGACGTGGGCTATGGCTACACCTTC
>TRBJ1-1|TRBV18|15|NA|TRBD1
CASSPTLDRGSEAFF
TGTGCCAGCTCCCCAACCCTGGACAGGGGCTCTGAAGCTTTCTTT
>TRBJ2-2|TRBV18|12|NA|NA
CASSDNTGELFF
TGTGCCAGCTCAGACAACACCGGGGAGCTGTTTTTT
>TRBJ2-2|TRBV12-5|16|NA|NA
CASGSPTVDPTGELFF
TGTGCTAGTGGCTCCCCGACAGTAGACCCGACCGGGGAGCTGTTTTTT
>TRBJ2-7|TRBV18|15|NA|NA
CASSPLGTGNYEQYF
TGTGCCAGCTCACCTCTCGGGACCGGGAACTACGAGCAGTACTTC
>TRBJ2-7|TRBV5-1|16|NA|TRBD1
CASSWTGGANSYEQYF
TGCGCCAGCAGCTGGACAGGGGGCGCGAACTCCTACGAGCAGTACTTC
>TRBJ1-2|TRBV7-2|14|NA|TRBD1
CASSPRQGDYGYTF
TGTGCCAGCAGCCCCAGACAGGGGGACTATGGCTACACCTTC
>TRBJ2-2|TRBV5-4|14|once|NA
CASSSESNTGELFF
TGTGCCAGCAGCTCGGAATCGAACACCGGGGAGCTGTTTTTT
>TRBJ2-1|TRBV27|15|NA|TRBD2
CASSIAGGYYNEQFF
TGTGCCAGCAGTATAGCGGGAGGGTACTACAATGAGCAGTTCTTC
>TRBJ2-5|TRBV9|14|NA|NA
CASSVGSRLETQYF
TGTGCCAGCAGCGTAGGTTCTAGACTAGAGACCCAGTACTTC
>TRBJ1-2|TRBV4-3|14|NA|TRBD1
CASRLDRAEGGYTF
TGCGCCAGCAGACTCGACAGGGCTGAGGGAGGCTACACCTTC
>TRBJ1-3|TRBV2|16|NA|TRBD1
CASSNPGQGGGNTIYF
TGTGCCAGCAGTAATCCGGGACAGGGGGGAGGAAACACCATATATTTT
>TRBJ2-1|TRBV7-3|14|NA|TRBD1
CASSLRQGDNEQFF
TGTGCCAGCAGCTTACGGCAGGGGGACAATGAGCAGTTCTTC
>TRBJ1-2|TRBV7-9|13|few|TRBD1
CASSTTGGDGYTF
TGTGCCAGCAGTACAACAGGGGGGGATGGCTACACCTTC
>TRBJ2-7|TRBV18|16|NA|NA
CASSPILSLESYEQYF
TGTGCCAGCTCACCGATTCTCTCTTTAGAAAGCTACGAGCAGTACTTC
>TRBJ1-5|TRBV2|15|NA|NA
CASGGGSNSNQPQHF
TGTGCCAGCGGGGGGGGGAGTAATAGCAATCAGCCCCAGCATTTT
>TRBJ2-3|TRBV30|15|NA|NA
CAWSVRRVPTDTQYF
TGTGCCTGGAGTGTCCGGCGGGTCCCCACAGATACGCAGTATTTT
>TRBJ1-5|TRBV4-1|14|NA|NA
CASSPGQFNQPQHF
TGCGCCAGCAGCCCCGGACAGTTCAATCAGCCCCAGCATTTT
>TRBJ1-3|TRBV7-6|17|few|TRBD1
CASSFTGGPSSGNTIYF
TGTGCCAGCAGCTTCACAGGGGGCCCTAGCTCTGGAAACACCATATATTTT
>TRBJ2-7|TRBV5-5|15|NA|NA
CASSGGSITPYEQYF
TGTGCCAGCAGCGGCGGCAGCATTACCCCCTACGAGCAGTACTTC
>TRBJ2-1|TRBV2|15|NA|TRBD1
CASRTGGPLGNEQFF
TGTGCCAGCCGGACAGGGGGCCCTCTTGGGAATGAGCAGTTCTTC
>TRBJ1-2|TRBV7-8|16|few|TRBD1
CASSLPRTGGAYGYTF
TGTGCCAGCAGCTTACCAAGGACAGGGGGCGCTTATGGCTACACCTTC
>TRBJ2-5|TRBV4-3|18|NA|NA
CASSQDLGSGLGEETQYF
TGCGCCAGCAGCCAAGACTTAGGGAGCGGGTTGGGAGAAGAGACCCAGTACTTC
>TRBJ1-2|TRBV5-1|17|NA|TRBD1
CASRPDRSLILDYGYTF
TGCGCCAGCAGACCGGACAGGTCTCTAATTTTGGACTATGGCTACACCTTC
>TRBJ2-2|TRBV19|13|few|TRBD2
CASGTRDTGELFF
TGTGCCAGCGGGACTAGGGATACCGGGGAGCTGTTTTTT
>TRBJ2-3|TRBV11-3|15|NA|TRBD2
CASSPEGLATDTQYF
TGTGCCAGCAGCCCCGAGGGACTAGCCACAGATACGCAGTATTTT
>TRBJ1-1|TRBV11-3|15|NA|TRBD1
CASSSRQGVNTEAFF
TGTGCCAGCAGCTCACGACAGGGCGTGAACACTGAAGCTTTCTTT
>TRBJ1-1|TRBV19|13|NA|NA
CASSPRKNTEAFF
TGTGCCAGTAGTCCACGGAAGAACACTGAAGCTTTCTTT
>TRBJ2-2|TRBV7-9|13|NA|NA
CASSSHRVRELFF
TGTGCCAGCAGCTCCCACAGGGTGAGGGAGCTGTTTTTT
>TRBJ1-1|TRBV30|13|NA|NA
CAWSVGGNTEAFF
TGTGCCTGGAGTGTTGGGGGGAACACTGAAGCTTTCTTT
>TRBJ2-3|TRBV7-8|14|NA|NA
CASSSTAEADTQYF
TGTGCCAGCAGTTCGACTGCAGAGGCAGATACGCAGTATTTT
>TRBJ2-5|TRBV5-1|15|NA|TRBD1
CASSPDRGSLETQYF
TGCGCCAGCAGCCCTGACAGGGGGAGTTTAGAGACCCAGTACTTC
>TRBJ2-1|TRBV7-9|17|NA|NA
CASSGEWGLRSYNEQFF
TGTGCCAGCAGCGGCGAGTGGGGGTTGAGGTCCTACAATGAGCAGTTCTTC
>TRBJ2-7|TRBV19|15|NA|TRBD1
CASSIQTGASYEQYF
TGTGCCAGTAGTATACAGACAGGGGCTAGCTACGAGCAGTACTTC
>TRBJ2-5|TRBV6-1|15|NA|TRBD1
CASNSYGQGQETQYF
TGTGCCAGCAATTCATATGGACAGGGCCAAGAGACCCAGTACTTC
>TRBJ2-3|TRBV5-1|12|NA|NA
CASRGGPDTQYF
TGCGCCAGCAGAGGAGGCCCAGATACGCAGTATTTT
>TRBJ1-5|TRBV12-5|15|NA|NA
CASGLATGGNQPQHF
TGTGCTAGTGGTTTGGCTACAGGTGGCAATCAGCCCCAGCATTTT
>TRBJ1-2|TRBV7-2|13|NA|NA
CASSSPGRWGYTF
TGTGCCAGCAGTTCTCCGGGGAGGTGGGGCTACACCTTC
>TRBJ2-1|TRBV19|12|NA|NA
CASRRAANEQFF
TGTGCCAGTCGACGGGCAGCGAATGAGCAGTTCTTC
>TRBJ1-4|TRBV9|16|NA|NA
CASSPGNPATNEKLFF
TGTGCCAGCAGCCCAGGGAACCCTGCAACTAATGAAAAACTGTTTTTT